This T cell receptor (beta chain) was sequenced during a study of cytomegalovirus exposure and HLA in healthy donors. The study, taken as a whole, reports: Reportedly, HLA-A and HLA-B alleles of most subjects were accurately predicted from TCR beta. Reports described diagnosis of cytomegalovirus status by the classifier as highly specific and sensitive. A link between a missense DCLRE1C variant and TCR beta V- and J-gene trimming emerged from a later analysis.

PCR used 60 Vbeta primers and 13 Jbeta primers. Libraries were prepared by immunoSEQ multiplex PCR; TCRdb keeps only in-frame clonotypes and omits some of them. Here the sample spans around 45,000 clones, more than 45% being singletons. With regard to this clone: No antigen is known for it.

What was sequenced was PBMCs. The TCR sequence derives from a man in his sixties in good health and CMV-seronegative.

In nucleotides, the CDR3 is TGTGCCAGCAGTTACTCGGGGACAGAGAACTATGGCTACACCTTC. Its protein product is CASSYSGTENYGYTF. V gene TRBV6-5 combines with J gene TRBJ1-2; 7 bases are a match to TRBD1. This CDR3 is built from 15 residues. J gave up 2 bases and V 0 bases, and 3 bases lay outside the gene matches. The germline V gene encodes CDR1 MNHEY and CDR2 SVGAGI.